The 3 T cell receptor beta chains given below trace back to one sample, sequenced in a study of T cells after yellow fever vaccination (dated by TCRdb to the late 2010s). Libraries came from 5' RACE. Sequencing was performed on an Illumina HiSeq 2500. TCRdb cleaned the public reads at Q25 with fastp, built clones with MiXCR and kept in-frame beta chains. Duplicate CDR3 protein sequences are folded into a single record with the most common DNA and genes. The sample table shows under 550,000 distinct CDR3 sequences, and around a fifth are seen once. The top ten clones comprise approximately 15% of the sample. The sample's treatment or condition, from its label and the paper: live attenuated yellow fever vaccine strain. Sequences were derived from PBMCs, sampled approximately 22 days after the first yellow fever vaccination. These receptor sequences come from a man younger than 35 who received the YFV17D yellow fever vaccine.

This chain joins TRBV13 and TRBJ2-5; possible D gene TRBD2, 6 bases. CDR1 is PRHDT and CDR2 is FYEKMQ in the germline V gene (reference sequence). V lost 5 bases, J lost 2 bases, and 12 bases lay in between. This CDR3 region has 14 residues. CDR3 bases: TGTGCCAGCAGCCGACCGGGACTGCAAGAGACCCAGTACTTC. This sequence encodes CASSRPGLQETQYF.

This chain uses TRBV4-1 with TRBJ2-7; D unclear. V was shortened by 4 bases and J by 5 bases, with 12 bases between the two germline ends. This CDR3 has 13 amino acids. Per the germline V gene, CDR1 is MGHRA and CDR2 is YSYEKL. CDR3 coding DNA: TGCGCCAGCAGCCGTACCCTCGCGGACGAGCAGTACTTC. It is translated as CASSRTLADEQYF.

J is TRBJ1-1 and V is TRBV7-2; perhaps TRBD1 as D (5 bases). CDR1 SGHTA and CDR2 FQGNSA come from the germline V gene. V was trimmed by 2 bases and J by 6 bases, leaving 13 bases between them. This CDR3 has 14 amino acids. The CDR3 here is CASSLSSSRAEAFF. The CDR3 DNA is TGTGCCAGCAGCTTAAGTTCATCCAGGGCTGAAGCTTTCTTT.